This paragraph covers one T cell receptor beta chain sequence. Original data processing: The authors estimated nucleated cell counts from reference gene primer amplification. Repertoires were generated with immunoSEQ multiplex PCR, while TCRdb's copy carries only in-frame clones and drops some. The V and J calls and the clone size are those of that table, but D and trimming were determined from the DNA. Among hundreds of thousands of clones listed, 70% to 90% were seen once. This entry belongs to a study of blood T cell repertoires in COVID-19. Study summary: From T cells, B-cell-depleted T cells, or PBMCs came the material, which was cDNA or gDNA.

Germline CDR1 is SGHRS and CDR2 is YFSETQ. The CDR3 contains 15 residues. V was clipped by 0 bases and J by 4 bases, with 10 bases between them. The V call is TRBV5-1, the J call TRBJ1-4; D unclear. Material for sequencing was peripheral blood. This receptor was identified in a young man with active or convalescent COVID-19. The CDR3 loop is CASSLAAGFNEKLFF. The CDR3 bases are TGCGCCAGCAGCTTGGCGGCAGGCTTTAATGAAAAACTGTTTTTT.